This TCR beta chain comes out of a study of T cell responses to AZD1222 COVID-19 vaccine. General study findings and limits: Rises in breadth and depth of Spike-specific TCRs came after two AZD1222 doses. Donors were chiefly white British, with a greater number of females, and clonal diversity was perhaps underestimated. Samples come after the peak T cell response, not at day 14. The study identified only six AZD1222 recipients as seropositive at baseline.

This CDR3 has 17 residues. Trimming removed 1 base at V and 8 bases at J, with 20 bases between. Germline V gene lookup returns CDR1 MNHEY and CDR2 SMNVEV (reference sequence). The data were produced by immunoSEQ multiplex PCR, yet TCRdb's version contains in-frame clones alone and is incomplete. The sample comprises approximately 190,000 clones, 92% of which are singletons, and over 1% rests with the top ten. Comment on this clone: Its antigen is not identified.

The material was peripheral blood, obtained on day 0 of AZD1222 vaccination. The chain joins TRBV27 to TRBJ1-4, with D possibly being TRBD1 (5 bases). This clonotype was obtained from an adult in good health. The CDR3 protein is CASSLLGDLVVAEKLFF. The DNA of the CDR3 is TGTGCCAGCAGTTTATTGGGGGACCTAGTAGTAGCGGAAAAACTGTTTTTT.